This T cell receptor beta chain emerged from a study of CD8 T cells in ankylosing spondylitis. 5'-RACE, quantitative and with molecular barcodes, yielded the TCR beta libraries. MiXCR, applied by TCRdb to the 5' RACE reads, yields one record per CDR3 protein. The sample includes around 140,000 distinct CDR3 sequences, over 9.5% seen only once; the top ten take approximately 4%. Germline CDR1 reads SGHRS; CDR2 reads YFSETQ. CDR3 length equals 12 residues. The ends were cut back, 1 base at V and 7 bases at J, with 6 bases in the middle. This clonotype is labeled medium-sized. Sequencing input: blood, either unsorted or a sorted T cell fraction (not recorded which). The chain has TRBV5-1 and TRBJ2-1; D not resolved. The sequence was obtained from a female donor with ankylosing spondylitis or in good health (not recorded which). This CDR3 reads CASSLPGNEQFF. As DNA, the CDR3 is TGCGCCAGCAGCTTGCCCGGGAATGAGCAGTTCTTC.